This T cell receptor (beta chain) appears in the sequencing data of a study of cytomegalovirus exposure and HLA in healthy donors. Vbeta (60) and Jbeta (13) primers were used in the PCR. TCRdb keeps only in-frame clones here, not all; method: immunoSEQ multiplex PCR. The data hold fewer than 200,000 clones, with around three quarters observed a single time. The germline V gene has CDR1 LGHNA and CDR2 YSLEER. The CDR3 is made up of 16 amino acids. Trimming removed 0 bases from V and 2 bases from J, with 12 bases in between. Specimen: PBMCs. The chain uses TRBV4-3 and TRBJ2-3; D gene unclear. This sequence originates from a man in his forties in good health and CMV-seronegative. CDR3 nucleotides: TGCGCCAGCAGCCAAGAGTGGGCACGAACCACAGATACGCAGTATTTT. Translating gives CASSQEWARTTDTQYF.